The sequence of this TCR beta chain was determined in a study of T cells in Graves' hyperthyroidism and ophthalmopathy. Study-wide results and caveats: Most thyroid clonotypes expanded above 0.001 were also detected in blood.

Of note for this clonotype: Its target is unknown.

The CDR3 consists of 15 residues. The V end was cut by 5 bases, the J end by 4 bases, with 15 bases between. Germline V gene lookup returns CDR1 SNHLY and CDR2 FYNNEI. TCR beta CDR3 regions were amplified from RNA transcripts. With the HTBI primer set, the TCR CDR3 went through a first round of RT-PCR. One entry per CDR3 protein, called by TCRdb with MiXCR from the multiplex PCR reads. The sample yields fewer than 750,000 distinct CDR3 sequences, more than 45% seen once. The sample consisted of peripheral blood or thyroid tissue (not recorded which). The source is a young woman with Graves' hyperthyroidism. The chain has TRBV2 and TRBJ1-5; D gene ambiguous. The CDR3 is CASSPWRGSNQPQHF. The CDR3 region has the DNA TGTGCCAGCAGTCCGTGGAGAGGGTCGAATCAGCCCCAGCATTTT.